One and the same sample provided the 11 T cell receptor beta chains below, sequenced in a study of vaccination effects on CD4 cells after COVID-19. Cultured cells yielded isolated CD4+ T cells after around 9 days. No cognate antigen is known for these TCRs. Clones were read by immunoSEQ multiplex PCR, and TCRdb kept only the in-frame ones, dropping some. The repertoire includes about 48,000 clones, over 50% of them detected once, and over 4.5% sits in the top ten. Sequenced material: CD4+ T cells from PBMCs cultured without peptide, taken before COVID-19 vaccination. The receptor source for this set is a human donor who received a COVID-19 vaccine.

The CDR3 protein is CASSLQQGNTIYF. The CDR3 bases are TGTGCCAGCAGCTTACAGCAGGGAAACACCATATATTTT. The chain is built from TRBV5-5 and TRBJ1-3, with D unclear. CDR3 size: 13 residues. The germline CDR1 and CDR2 sequences are SGHKS and YYEKEE (reference sequence). Trimming removed 2 bases from V and 4 bases from J, with 7 bases in between.

This chain connects TRBV6-5 to TRBJ1-1; D not certain. The CDR3 length is 13 residues. Germline V CDR1 and CDR2: MNHEY, SVGAGI. Trimming stripped 6 bases from V and 1 base from J, with 9 bases between. The CDR3, as DNA: TGTGCCAGCAGGGACGGTTCGAACACTGAAGCTTTCTTT. It is translated as CASRDGSNTEAFF.

This chain uses TRBV12-5 with TRBJ1-6, with D unclear. V shed 1 base and J shed 6 bases, with 7 bases lying between them. Germline CDR1 and CDR2: LGHNT and FRNRAP. The CDR3 length is 14 residues. CDR3 nucleotide sequence: TGTGCTAGTGGTTTGGGCGCCGCTAATTCACCCCTCCACTTT. This sequence encodes CASGLGAANSPLHF.

The J gene is TRBJ2-1, the V gene TRBV2; TRBD2 aligns across 12 bases. This CDR3 is 13 amino acids long. Germline V gene data show CDR1 as SNHLY and CDR2 as FYNNEI. J gave up 7 bases and V 10 bases, and 5 bases lay outside the gene matches. Written as DNA, the CDR3 is TGTGCCACCATAGGGACTAGCGGGAATGAGCAGTTCTTC. Its protein product is CATIGTSGNEQFF.

The chain carries TRBV19 and TRBJ1-1; TRBD1 matches 7 bases. This CDR3 is built from 13 residues. V trimming: 4 bases; J trimming: 3 bases; junction bases outside the gene matches: 2. Per germline, CDR1 LNHDA and CDR2 SQIVND (reference sequence). This chain's CDR3 is CASSTQGDTEAFF. The CDR3 coding sequence is TGTGCCAGTAGTACGCAGGGGGACACTGAAGCTTTCTTT.

This chain uses TRBV6-6 with TRBJ2-3; 9 nucleotides agree with TRBD2. The germline CDR1 and CDR2 sequences are MNHNY and SVGAGI (reference sequence). This CDR3 has 14 residues. J lost 7 bases, V lost 10 bases, and 12 bases had no gene match. The CDR3: CATQREVLTNTQYF. The CDR3 bases are TGTGCCACCCAGCGGGAGGTGCTCACGAATACGCAGTATTTT.

This chain joins TRBV30 and TRBJ1-2; unclear D gene. The CDR3 is 12 amino acids. CDR1 is GTSNPN, CDR2 SVGIG, per germline (reference sequence). V was pared by 3 bases and J by 8 bases, with 13 bases between. The CDR3 DNA reads TGTGCCTGGAGAGGCGGGCCTAAGGGCTACACCTTC. Translation: CAWRGGPKGYTF.

This rearrangement joins TRBV7-2 to TRBJ2-7; D might be TRBD1 (5 bases). The CDR3 sequence is 18 residues long. V was shortened by 3 bases and J by 5 bases, with 26 bases between the two germline ends. Germline CDR1 is SGHTA and CDR2 is FQGNSA. CDR3 residues: CASSLPPYHGANRNEQYF. DNA for the CDR3: TGTGCCAGCAGCTTGCCGCCGTACCATGGGGCGAATAGGAACGAGCAGTACTTC.

This rearrangement joins TRBV10-3 to TRBJ2-3; 8 bases map to TRBD1. Germline assignment: CDR1 ENHRY and CDR2 SYGVKD. The junction had 7 bases not matched to a gene; V was cut back by 6 bases and J by 5 bases. The CDR3 consists of 14 residues. The DNA of the CDR3 is TGTGCCATCAGCCGGACAGGGTATGAAGATACGCAGTATTTT. It specifies CAISRTGYEDTQYF.

V gene TRBV28 combines with J gene TRBJ2-3; no definite D call. Deletions cut 8 bases from V and 5 bases from J, with 11 bases between. The length of the CDR3 is 12 residues. CDR1 and CDR2 (germline): MDHEN, SYDVKM. The CDR3 loop is CASWSPGDTQYF. Written as DNA, the CDR3 is TGTGCCAGCTGGAGTCCGGGAGATACGCAGTATTTT.

This clone appeared a few times. The chain carries TRBV7-2 and TRBJ1-6; D is unresolved. The V gene lost 3 bases and the J gene lost 10 bases, with 13 bases spanning the gap. Germline CDR1 is SGHTA and CDR2 is FQGNSA. This CDR3 is 14 amino acids long. Here the CDR3 DNA reads TGTGCCAGCAGCTTCGGCAGATCGGGATCACCCCTCCACTTT. As protein: CASSFGRSGSPLHF.